The 21 T cell receptor beta chains presented below share a single source sample, sequenced in a study of blood T cells in healthy people across ages. Next came a second PCR, run for about 6 to 12 cycles, which used a sample-barcoded 5' primer along with a J-beta primer mix. TCRdb passed the 5' RACE reads through MiXCR, listing each CDR3 protein once. The sample holds about 670,000 distinct CDR3 sequences, over 40% seen once. Material for sequencing was blood. These receptors were taken from a woman of 80 years or more in good health.

This clonotype was detected only a few times. J is TRBJ2-1 and V is TRBV29-1; D call uncertain. Germline CDR1 SQVTM, CDR2 ANQGSEA. V was trimmed by 7 bases and J by 4 bases, leaving 14 bases between them. The CDR3 is 13 residues long. The CDR3 reads CSESWGAYNEQFF. Here the CDR3 DNA reads TGCAGCGAGTCCTGGGGTGCATACAATGAGCAGTTCTTC.

Note on this clonotype: At one end, the junction sequence differs from germline, possibly due to a read error. J is TRBJ2-5 and V is TRBV6-1, with no clear D. This CDR3 is 14 amino acids long. Germline V lookup: CDR1 MNHNS, CDR2 SASEGT. The CDR3 DNA follows: TGTGCCTGCAGTCTACTCCAGGCACAAGAGACCCAGTACTTC. Encoded protein: CACSLLQAQETQYF.

Comment on this clonotype: A read error is possible here, since a much larger clone lies one base away. The chain employs TRBV28 and TRBJ2-7, with D possibly called TRBD1 or TRBD2 (5 bases each). The CDR3 covers 13 residues. The V gene's germline CDR1 is MDHEN and CDR2 SYDVKM. The ends were cut back, 5 bases at V and 7 bases at J, with 15 bases in the middle. CDR3 nucleotide sequence: TGTGCCAGCAGTCCCCGGGACCCAAATGAGCAGTACTTC. Its translation is CASSPRDPNEQYF.

This clonotype was picked up one time. The rearrangement joins TRBV12-5 to TRBJ1-1, with a possible D match to TRBD1 (5 bases). Trimming removed 5 bases from V and 5 bases from J, with 15 bases in between. The CDR3 covers 14 residues. The germline V gene encodes CDR1 LGHNT and CDR2 FRNRAP. CDR3 nucleotide sequence: TGTGCTAGTGGTACCGACAGATATTCTACTGAAGCTTTCTTT. Encoded protein: CASGTDRYSTEAFF.

The chain joins TRBV21-1 to TRBJ2-2; the D call of TRBD2 is as the table states it, not checked on the DNA. TRBV21-1 is a listed pseudogene. The CDR3 is made up of 16 amino acids. The CDR3 protein is CASSKSGLPRVGELFF. The CDR3 DNA is TGTGCCAGCAGCAAATCAGGACTACCTCGGGTCGGGGAGCTGTTTTTT.

On this clonotype itself: Just one base apart from a much larger clone, this may be a read error. The rearrangement joins TRBV12-3 or TRBV12-4 to TRBJ2-4, with D uncertain. CDR3 length: 12 residues. V was pared by 3 bases and J by 9 bases, with 9 bases between. CDR3: CASSFGVTIQYF. The CDR3 DNA is TGTGCCAGCAGTTTTGGGGTAACCATTCAGTACTTC.

This clonotype was picked up a small number of times. The CDR3 loop reads CASSPAVRVDGYTF. CDR3 bases: TGCGCCAGCAGCCCGGCTGTGAGGGTGGATGGCTACACCTTC. The V and J genes are TRBV5-1 and TRBJ1-2, with no clear D. CDR3 length equals 14 residues. CDR1 and CDR2 (germline): SGHRS, YFSETQ. V lost 4 bases and J 6 bases, leaving 16 bases between the germline ends.

This clonotype was found many times. V and J are TRBV20-1 and TRBJ1-5, with no clear D. Trimming took 6 bases from V and 4 from J, leaving 22 bases between them. The CDR3 contains 16 residues. CDR1 is DFQATT and CDR2 is SNEGSKA in the germline V gene (reference sequence). CDR3 region: CSALRVRFMTNQPQHF. CDR3 coding DNA: TGCAGTGCCCTAAGGGTTAGGTTTATGACTAATCAGCCCCAGCATTTT.

This clonotype came up many times. J is TRBJ2-2 and V is TRBV6-5, with a weak D call TRBD2 (6 bases). With 8 bases removed from V and 0 bases from J, the gap between germline ends came to 7 bases. Germline V lookup: CDR1 MNHEY, CDR2 SVGAGI. The CDR3 runs 13 residues. This chain's CDR3 is CASRGSNTGELFF. The DNA for the CDR3 is TGTGCCAGCCGGGGGTCGAACACCGGGGAGCTGTTTTTT.

This clonotype was counted between two and nine times. This chain connects TRBV2 to TRBJ2-5; possibly TRBD2 for D (5 bases). V was clipped by 7 bases and J by 11 bases, with 20 bases between them. The CDR3 length is 13 residues. CDR1 and CDR2 (germline): SNHLY, FYNNEI. The CDR3 coding sequence is TGTGCCAGCACCCAAAACGGTATGGGAGAGCAGTACTTC. Its protein product is CASTQNGMGEQYF.

This clonotype occurred a few times. The chain couples TRBV20-1 to TRBJ1-5, with TRBD1 as a possible D gene (5 bases). Per the germline V gene, CDR1 is DFQATT and CDR2 is SNEGSKA (reference sequence). CDR3 length: 15 residues. V gave up 2 bases and J gave up 4 bases, with 15 bases separating them. CDR3 sequence reads: CSARQGKGQNQPQHF. The CDR3 region has the DNA TGCAGTGCTAGACAGGGAAAGGGGCAAAATCAGCCCCAGCATTTT.

At least ten counts were recorded for this clonotype. The V gene is TRBV7-2, the J gene TRBJ2-1; D remains unclear. This CDR3 is 14 amino acids long. V lost 1 base and J 3 bases, leaving 7 bases between the germline ends. Per the germline V gene, CDR1 is SGHTA and CDR2 is FQGNSA. CDR3 coding DNA: TGTGCCAGCAGCTTAGGGCCACTCTACAATGAGCAGTTCTTC. Translating gives CASSLGPLYNEQFF. The variable domain in full, completed from reference TRBV7-2 and TRBJ2-1, reads GAGVSQSPSNKVTEKGKDVELRCDPISGHTALYWYRQSLGQGLEFLIYFQGNSAPDKSGLPSDRFSAERTGGSVSTLTIQRTQQEDSAVYLCASSLGPLYNEQFFGPGTRLTVL.

The genes are TRBV29-1 and TRBJ2-1; D may correspond to TRBD1 or TRBD2 (7 bases each). CDR1 is SQVTM, CDR2 ANQGSEA, per germline. V was clipped by 5 bases and J by 8 bases, with 13 bases between them. The CDR3 contains 12 residues. CDR3 sequence (DNA): TGCAGCGTTCTCCAGGGGGGGGATGAGCAGTTCTTC. This encodes CSVLQGGDEQFF.

Turning to this clonotype: With a much larger clone just one base away, this may be a read error. This chain uses TRBV12-3 or TRBV12-4 with TRBJ1-2, with D possibly TRBD1 on 5 matching bases. CDR3 length: 14 residues. V was trimmed by 8 bases and J by 5 bases, leaving 18 bases between them. This CDR3 is CASRGWGSSYGYTF. CDR3 DNA: TGTGCCAGCCGAGGTTGGGGGAGTTCGTATGGCTACACCTTC.

The chain links TRBV28 to TRBJ1-2, with D hard to call. V gave up 6 bases and J gave up 4 bases, with 9 bases separating them. The length of the CDR3 is 12 residues. The germline CDR1 and CDR2 sequences are MDHEN and SYDVKM. The CDR3 DNA reads as TGTGCCAGCAGACAATTGGCCTATGGCTACACCTTC. Translating it yields CASRQLAYGYTF.

This clonotype was seen more than once but under ten times. The chain employs TRBV18 and TRBJ2-1, with D uncertain. Trimming took off 3 bases at V and 5 bases at J, with 11 bases between the two ends. There are 14 residues in the CDR3. The germline gives CDR1 KGHSH, CDR2 LQKENI. DNA for the CDR3: TGTGCCAGCTCACCCCTAAGTGGGGACAATGAGCAGTTCTTC. The encoded protein is CASSPLSGDNEQFF.

Worth noting for this clonotype: A much bigger clone sits one base away, suggesting this may be a read error. The rearrangement links TRBV3-1 to TRBJ2-5; the D is unclear. CDR3 size: 11 residues. Germline values: CDR1 LGHDT, CDR2 YNNKEL (reference sequence). V shed 5 bases and J shed 11 bases, with 12 bases lying between them. The CDR3 DNA follows: TGTGCCAGCAGCTCCATGAATGAGCAGTACTTC. Amino acids: CASSSMNEQYF.

For this clonotype: Germline is not matched at one junction end, which may reflect a read error. The chain joins TRBV7-6 to TRBJ2-3; D may be TRBD1 or TRBD2 (5 bases each). Per the germline V gene, CDR1 is SGHVS and CDR2 is FNYEAQ. This CDR3 has 17 amino acids. The CDR3 reads CASSFKVRGSSTDAQYF. CDR3 nucleotides: TGTGCCAGCAGCTTCAAGGTCCGGGGCTCTAGCACAGATGCGCAGTATTTT.

The chain recombines TRBV18 with TRBJ2-4, with 10 bases that match TRBD2. Judging by the DNA end, TRBJ2-5 fits better; the J call may be wrong. CDR1 and CDR2 (germline): KGHSH, LQKENI. The CDR3 length is 17 residues. CDR3 region: CASSSYSSGSFQETQYF. The DNA of the CDR3 is TGTGCCAGCTCCAGCTACTCTAGCGGGAGCTTCCAAGAGACCCAGTACTTC.

This chain joins TRBV27 and TRBJ2-3, with D hard to call. Per the germline V gene, CDR1 is MNHEY and CDR2 is SMNVEV (reference sequence). CDR3 length: 15 amino acids. V was clipped by 1 base and J by 0 bases, with 8 bases between them. The CDR3 here is CASSLWATSTDTQYF. The CDR3 DNA reads TGTGCCAGCAGTTTATGGGCCACTAGCACAGATACGCAGTATTTT.

About this clonotype: This may arise from a read error, as a much more abundant clone is one base away. The chain employs TRBV7-3 and TRBJ2-2, with 8 bases fitting TRBD1. CDR1 and CDR2 (germline): SGHTA, FQGTGA. The CDR3 is 15 residues long. CDR3 sequence reads: CASSNRGRNAGELFF. The CDR3 coding sequence is TGTGCCAGCAGTAACAGGGGGAGGAACGCCGGGGAGCTGTTTTTT.